The entry below gives a single T cell receptor (beta chain) sequence along with its context. The antigen is undetermined. The repertoire was sequenced with immunoSEQ multiplex PCR; TCRdb's copy has only in-frame clones and lacks some. The top ten hold 5% of the sample, which has over 90,000 clones, around 87% seen once. This sample is part of a study of T cell responses to AZD1222 COVID-19 vaccine. Findings and limits, study-wide: Baseline serostatus was positive in only six or seven AZD1222 recipients. Recipients of two AZD1222 doses showed rising Spike-specific TCR breadth and depth. Targets within unmutated variant regions were reportedly found for nearly half of spike-specific TCRs. In a largely white British group with more females than males, clonal diversity was possibly underestimated.

The CDR3 is 15 residues long. From germline, CDR1 is SGDLS and CDR2 YYNGEE. V shed 0 bases and J 6 bases; nucleotides not matched to a gene: 3. This chain links TRBV9 with TRBJ2-7, with 13 bases fitting TRBD2. The input for sequencing was peripheral blood, taken on day 0 of AZD1222 vaccination. This TCR came from an adult in good health. CDR3 DNA: TGTGCCAGCAGCGTAGTGGGGACTAGCGGGACCGAGCAGTACTTC. The encoded protein is CASSVVGTSGTEQYF.